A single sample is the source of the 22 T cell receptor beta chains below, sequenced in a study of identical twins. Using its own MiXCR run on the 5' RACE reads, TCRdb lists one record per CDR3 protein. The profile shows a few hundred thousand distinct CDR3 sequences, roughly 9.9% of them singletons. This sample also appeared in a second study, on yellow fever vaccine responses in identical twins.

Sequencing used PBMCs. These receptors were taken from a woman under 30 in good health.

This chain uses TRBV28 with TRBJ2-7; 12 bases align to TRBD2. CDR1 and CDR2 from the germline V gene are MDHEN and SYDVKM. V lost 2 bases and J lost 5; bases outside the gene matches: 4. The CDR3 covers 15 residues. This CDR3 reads CASSLRTSGTNEQYF. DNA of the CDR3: TGTGCCAGCAGTTTACGGACTAGCGGGACGAACGAGCAGTACTTC.

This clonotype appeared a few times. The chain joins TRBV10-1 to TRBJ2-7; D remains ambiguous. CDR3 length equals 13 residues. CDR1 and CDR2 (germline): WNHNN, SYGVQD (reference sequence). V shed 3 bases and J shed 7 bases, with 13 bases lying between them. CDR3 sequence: CASSEYRIREQYF. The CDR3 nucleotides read TGCGCCAGCAGTGAATATAGGATTCGGGAGCAGTACTTC.

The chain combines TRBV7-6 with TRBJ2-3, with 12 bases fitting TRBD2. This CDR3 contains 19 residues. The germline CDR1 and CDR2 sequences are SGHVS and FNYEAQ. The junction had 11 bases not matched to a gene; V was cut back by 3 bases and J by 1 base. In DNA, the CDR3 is TGTGCCAGCAGCTTTTCTAGCGGGGGGGCGATACTGCGCACAGATACGCAGTATTTT. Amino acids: CASSFSSGGAILRTDTQYF.

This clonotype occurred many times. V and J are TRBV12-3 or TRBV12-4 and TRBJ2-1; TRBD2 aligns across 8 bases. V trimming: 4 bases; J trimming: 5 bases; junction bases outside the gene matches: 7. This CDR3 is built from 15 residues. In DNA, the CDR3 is TGTGCCAGCAGTTCGTCCGGACTAGCCCACAATGAGCAGTTCTTC. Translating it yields CASSSSGLAHNEQFF.

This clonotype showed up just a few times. Here the CDR3 reads CASSLSVGQAILKEQFF. DNA for the CDR3: TGTGCCAGCAGTTTATCTGTGGGACAGGCCATATTGAAGGAGCAGTTCTTC. The rearrangement links TRBV27 to TRBJ2-1, with 8 nucleotides matching TRBD1. V was clipped by 0 bases and J by 10 bases; unmatched bases: 14. From germline, CDR1 is MNHEY and CDR2 SMNVEV (reference sequence). The CDR3 runs 17 residues.

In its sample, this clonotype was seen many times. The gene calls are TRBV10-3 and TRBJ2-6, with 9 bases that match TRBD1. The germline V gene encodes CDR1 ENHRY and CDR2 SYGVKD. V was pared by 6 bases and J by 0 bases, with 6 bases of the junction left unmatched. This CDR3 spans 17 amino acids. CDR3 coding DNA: TGTGCCATCAGACTGGACAGGGGAAGCTCTGGGGCCAACGTCCTGACTTTC. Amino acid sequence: CAIRLDRGSSGANVLTF.

As DNA, the CDR3 is TGTGCCAGCAGCTTGCTGTCAGGTTCTCCCTACGAGCAGTACTTC. Residues: CASSLLSGSPYEQYF. The chain joins TRBV7-9 to TRBJ2-7; no definite D call. Trimming took off 3 bases at V and 2 bases at J, with 14 bases between the two ends. From germline, CDR1 is SEHNR and CDR2 FQNEAQ (reference sequence). This CDR3 is 15 amino acids long.

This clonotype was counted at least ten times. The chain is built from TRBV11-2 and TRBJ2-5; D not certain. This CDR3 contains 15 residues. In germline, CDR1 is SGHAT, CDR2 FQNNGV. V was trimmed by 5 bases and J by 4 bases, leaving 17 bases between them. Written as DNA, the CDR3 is TGTGCCAGCAGCACACTCGAGTGGTTTGGAGAGACCCAGTACTTC. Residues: CASSTLEWFGETQYF.

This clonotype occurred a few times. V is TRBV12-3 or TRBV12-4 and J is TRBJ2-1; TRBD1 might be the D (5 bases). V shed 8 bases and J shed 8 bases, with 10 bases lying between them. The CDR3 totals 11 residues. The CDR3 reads CASGASYEQFF. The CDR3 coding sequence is TGTGCCAGCGGGGCGTCGTATGAGCAGTTCTTC.

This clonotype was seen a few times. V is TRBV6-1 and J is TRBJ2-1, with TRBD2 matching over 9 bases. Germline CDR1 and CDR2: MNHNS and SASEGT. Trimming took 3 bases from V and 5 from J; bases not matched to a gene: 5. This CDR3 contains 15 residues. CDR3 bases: TGTGCCAGCAGTGATCCGGCTAGCGGGGACAATGAGCAGTTCTTC. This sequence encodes CASSDPASGDNEQFF.

The CDR3 bases are TGCAGCGTTGCCCTAGCGGGAGATACCCAAAACATTCAGTACTTC. Protein product: CSVALAGDTQNIQYF. This chain uses TRBV29-1 with TRBJ2-4; 10 bases line up with TRBD2. The CDR3 sequence is 15 residues long. Losses at the gene ends were 4 bases for V and 5 bases for J; bases not matched to a gene: 8. The germline CDR1 and CDR2 sequences are SQVTM and ANQGSEA.

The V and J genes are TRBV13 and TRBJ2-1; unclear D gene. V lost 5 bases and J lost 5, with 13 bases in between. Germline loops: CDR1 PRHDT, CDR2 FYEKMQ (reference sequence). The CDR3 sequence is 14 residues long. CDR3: CASSPPNGNNEQFF. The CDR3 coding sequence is TGTGCCAGCAGCCCCCCCAATGGAAACAATGAGCAGTTCTTC.

CDR3 residues: CASSQVRQGLSGANVLTF. As DNA, the CDR3 is TGTGCCAGCAGCCAAGTCAGACAGGGCCTCTCTGGGGCCAACGTCCTGACTTTC. J is TRBJ2-6 and V is TRBV3-1, with 7 bases lining up with TRBD1. The CDR3 totals 18 residues. The V gene's germline CDR1 is LGHDT and CDR2 YNNKEL (reference sequence). Trimming at V came to 1 base and at J to 0 bases, leaving 6 bases not matched to a gene.

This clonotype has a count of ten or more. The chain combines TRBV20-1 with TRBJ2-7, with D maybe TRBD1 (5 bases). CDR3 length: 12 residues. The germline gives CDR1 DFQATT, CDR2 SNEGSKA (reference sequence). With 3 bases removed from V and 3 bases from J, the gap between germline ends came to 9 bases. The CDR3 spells CSARVGVYEQYF. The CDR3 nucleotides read TGCAGTGCTAGGGTAGGGGTCTACGAGCAGTACTTC.

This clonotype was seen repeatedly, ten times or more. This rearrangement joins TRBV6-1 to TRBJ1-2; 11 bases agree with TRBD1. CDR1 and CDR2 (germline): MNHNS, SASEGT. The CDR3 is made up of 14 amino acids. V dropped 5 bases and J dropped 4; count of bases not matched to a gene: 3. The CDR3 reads CASSQGTGGYGYTF. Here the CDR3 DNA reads TGTGCCAGCAGTCAAGGGACAGGGGGCTATGGCTACACCTTC.

The CDR3 protein is CASSVTPGQRYNEQFF. The CDR3 DNA sequence: TGTGCCAGCAGCGTAACCCCGGGACAGAGATACAATGAGCAGTTCTTC. V usage is TRBV9 and J usage is TRBJ2-1; TRBD1 matches at 7 bases. There are 16 residues in the CDR3. With 1 base clipped from V and 4 bases from J, the junction kept 8 bases outside the gene matches. CDR1 and CDR2 (germline): SGDLS, YYNGEE.

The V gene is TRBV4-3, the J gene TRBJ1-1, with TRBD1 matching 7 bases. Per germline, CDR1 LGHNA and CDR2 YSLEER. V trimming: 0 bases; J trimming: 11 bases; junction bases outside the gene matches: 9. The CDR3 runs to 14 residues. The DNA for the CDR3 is TGCGCCAGCAGCCAAGATCTGGGACAGACGAATGCTTTCTTT. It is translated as CASSQDLGQTNAFF.

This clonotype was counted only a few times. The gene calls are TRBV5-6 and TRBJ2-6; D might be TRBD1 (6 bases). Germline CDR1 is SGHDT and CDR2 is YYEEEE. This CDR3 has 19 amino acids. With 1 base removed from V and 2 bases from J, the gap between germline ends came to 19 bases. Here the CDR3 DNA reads TGTGCCAGCAGCTTGAGGAATGAGGTGGCAGGGGCTGGGGCCAACGTCCTGACTTTC. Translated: CASSLRNEVAGAGANVLTF.

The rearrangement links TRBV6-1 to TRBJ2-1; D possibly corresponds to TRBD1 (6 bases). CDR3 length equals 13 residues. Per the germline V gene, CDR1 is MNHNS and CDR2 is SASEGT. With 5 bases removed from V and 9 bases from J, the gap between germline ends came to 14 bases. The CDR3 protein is CASSPGQITEQFF. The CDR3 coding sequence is TGTGCCAGCAGTCCCGGACAGATCACTGAGCAGTTCTTC.

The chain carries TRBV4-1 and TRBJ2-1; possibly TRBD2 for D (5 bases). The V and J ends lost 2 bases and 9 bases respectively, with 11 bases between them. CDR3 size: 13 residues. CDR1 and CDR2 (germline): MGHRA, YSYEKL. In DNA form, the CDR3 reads TGCGCCAGCAGCCAAATCACTAGAATTGAGCAGTTCTTC. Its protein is CASSQITRIEQFF.

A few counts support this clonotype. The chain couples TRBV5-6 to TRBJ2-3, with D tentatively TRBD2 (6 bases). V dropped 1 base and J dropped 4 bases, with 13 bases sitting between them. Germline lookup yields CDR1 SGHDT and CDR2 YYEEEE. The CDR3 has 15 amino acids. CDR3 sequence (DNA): TGTGCCAGCAGCTTGAATCACGGCGGGGCAGATACGCAGTATTTT. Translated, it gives CASSLNHGGADTQYF.

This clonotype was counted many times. The CDR3 nucleotides are TGCAGCGTTGAAGATAAGGAGGGTTACGAGCAGTACTTC. It specifies CSVEDKEGYEQYF. This chain uses TRBV29-1 with TRBJ2-7, with a weak D call TRBD2 (6 bases). Trimming left V 0 bases short and J 4 bases short, with 10 bases between. Germline V gene sequence: CDR1 SQVTM, CDR2 ANQGSEA. The CDR3 spans 13 residues.